The 27 T cell receptor beta chains below all came from one sample that was sequenced in a study of blood T cells in healthy people across ages. With a J-beta primer mix and a sample-barcoded 5' primer, a second PCR ran roughly 6 to 11 cycles. MiXCR was run by TCRdb on the 5' RACE reads, yielding one entry per CDR3 protein. The table has fewer than 900,000 distinct CDR3 sequences, around 36% seen once. The material sequenced was blood. The receptors come from a man younger than 35 in good health.

V gene TRBV2 combines with J gene TRBJ2-3; a weak D match, TRBD1 (6 bases). V was trimmed by 5 bases and J by 0 bases, leaving 12 bases between them. This CDR3 has 15 amino acids. From germline, CDR1 is SNHLY and CDR2 FYNNEI. CDR3 region: CASSPGDFSTDTQYF. The CDR3 coding sequence is TGTGCCAGCAGTCCAGGGGATTTTAGCACAGATACGCAGTATTTT.

V is TRBV20-1 and J is TRBJ2-5; D perhaps matches TRBD1 (5 bases). The germline V and J ends were trimmed by 2 bases and 11 bases, with 15 bases remaining between them. CDR3 size: 12 residues. Germline values: CDR1 DFQATT, CDR2 SNEGSKA (reference sequence). As DNA, the CDR3 is TGCAGTGCTAGACAGGGATTTGGTGAGCAGTACTTC. It specifies CSARQGFGEQYF.

Only a few counts were recorded for this clonotype. V and J are TRBV6-1 and TRBJ1-2; D possibly corresponds to TRBD1 (5 bases). Per the germline V gene, CDR1 is MNHNS and CDR2 is SASEGT. With 7 bases removed from V and 4 bases from J, the gap between germline ends came to 10 bases. The CDR3 runs 12 residues. CDR3 DNA sequence: TGTGCCAGCACCCAGGACACCTATGGCTACACCTTC. It is translated as CASTQDTYGYTF.

This clonotype was seen only a few times. The chain carries TRBV14 and TRBJ2-1; 9 nucleotides align to TRBD2. Germline CDR1 is SGHDN and CDR2 is FVKESK. This CDR3 is built from 16 residues. With V trimmed by 3 bases and J by 9 bases, 12 bases remained unmatched. The CDR3 region is CASSHYLAGPSSEQFF. The CDR3 bases are TGTGCCAGCAGCCATTATCTAGCGGGGCCTTCCAGTGAGCAGTTCTTC. The whole variable domain, remainder taken from reference TRBV14 and TRBJ2-1, is EAGVTQFPSHSVIEKGQTVTLRCDPISGHDNLYWYRRVMGKEIKFLLHFVKESKQDESGMPNNRFLAERTGGTYSTLKVQPAELEDSGVYFCASSHYLAGPSSEQFFGPGTRLTVL.

The V gene is TRBV6-5, the J gene TRBJ1-1; maybe TRBD1 (5 bases). Germline values: CDR1 MNHEY, CDR2 SVGAGI. The CDR3 sequence is 16 residues long. V lost 6 bases to trimming and J lost 0 bases, with 17 bases between them. The chain's CDR3 is CASSPPGGTMNTEAFF. The CDR3 nucleotides read TGTGCCAGCAGCCCCCCCGGGGGGACCATGAACACTGAAGCTTTCTTT.

In this sample, this clonotype turned up a few times. CDR3 sequence reads: CASSPAGWRETEAFF. The CDR3 DNA sequence: TGTGCCAGCAGCCCCGCTGGTTGGAGGGAGACTGAAGCTTTCTTT. The chain links TRBV21-1 to TRBJ1-1. TRBV21-1 counts as a pseudogene. This CDR3 comprises 15 residues.

The V gene is TRBV15, the J gene TRBJ2-1; unclear D gene. There are 16 residues in the CDR3. CDR1 is LNHNV and CDR2 is YYDKDF in the germline V gene (reference sequence). With 0 bases removed from V and 7 bases from J, the gap between germline ends came to 16 bases. The CDR3 coding sequence is TGTGCCACCAGCAGAGATGAGACCGCCCTTGGGAATGAGCAGTTCTTC. It codes for CATSRDETALGNEQFF.

This clonotype occurred a few times. The rearrangement joins TRBV7-9 to TRBJ2-7; D is possibly TRBD1 (6 bases). Trimming stripped 5 bases from V and 2 bases from J, with 16 bases between. Germline assignment: CDR1 SEHNR and CDR2 FQNEAQ (reference sequence). The CDR3 length is 15 residues. CDR3 residues: CASSLQGSPAYEQYF. The CDR3 DNA reads as TGTGCCAGCAGCCTACAGGGCAGCCCAGCCTACGAGCAGTACTTC.

The CDR3 sequence is CASSGLQGANGEQFF. DNA for the CDR3: TGTGCCAGCAGCGGTCTACAGGGGGCAAACGGTGAGCAGTTCTTC. This rearrangement joins TRBV9 to TRBJ2-1, with 9 bases lining up with TRBD1. Germline trimming cut 3 bases from V and 9 bases from J; bases unmatched to any gene: 10. Germline CDR1 reads SGDLS; CDR2 reads YYNGEE. This CDR3 has 15 residues. Combining the CDR3 with reference TRBV9 and TRBJ2-1 gives the whole variable domain DSGVTQTPKHLITATGQRVTLRCSPRSGDLSVYWYQQSLDQGLQFLIQYYNGEERAKGNILERFSAQQFPDLHSELNLSSLELGDSALYFCASSGLQGANGEQFFGPGTRLTVL.

This clonotype was detected many times. Here the CDR3 reads CSVEGQLTDTQYF. CDR3 DNA: TGCAGCGTTGAAGGACAGCTCACAGATACGCAGTATTTT. The chain recombines TRBV29-1 with TRBJ2-3, with D perhaps matching TRBD1 (5 bases). This CDR3 contains 13 residues. Trimming took off 1 base at V and 2 bases at J, with 7 bases between the two ends. Per germline, CDR1 SQVTM and CDR2 ANQGSEA.

The CDR3 nucleotides are TGTGCCATCAGTAACGGGACAGTTAGTGGTGGCTACACCTTC. Residues: CAISNGTVSGGYTF. The V gene is TRBV10-3, the J gene TRBJ1-2; 7 bases are a match to TRBD1. This CDR3 has 14 amino acids. Germline V gene data show CDR1 as ENHRY and CDR2 as SYGVKD. V shed 5 bases, J shed 7 bases, and the junction held 10 bases outside the gene matches.

This clonotype showed up just a few times. The chain links TRBV7-2 to TRBJ1-2; D may be TRBD1 (6 bases). The V gene lost 1 base and the J gene lost 7 bases, with 10 bases spanning the gap. The CDR3 contains 13 residues. CDR1 is SGHTA, CDR2 FQGNSA, per germline. The DNA of the CDR3 is TGTGCCAGCAGCTTAGGGGGGGGCTTTGGCTACACCTTC. It translates to CASSLGGGFGYTF.

The rearrangement links TRBV20-1 to TRBJ1-2; TRBD1 agrees at 7 bases. Trimming at V came to 3 bases and at J to 8 bases, leaving 9 bases not matched to a gene. From germline, CDR1 is DFQATT and CDR2 SNEGSKA (reference sequence). This CDR3 comprises 13 residues. The CDR3 sequence is CSASYQTGDGYTF. The CDR3 DNA follows: TGCAGTGCTAGCTATCAAACAGGGGACGGCTACACCTTC.

This sequence joins TRBV9 and TRBJ2-5; maybe TRBD1 (6 bases). CDR1 and CDR2 from the germline V gene are SGDLS and YYNGEE. The length of the CDR3 is 14 residues. V was shortened by 0 bases and J by 2 bases, with 8 bases between the two germline ends. CDR3 sequence: CASSVGGTQETQYF. The CDR3 nucleotides are TGTGCCAGCAGCGTAGGTGGGACACAAGAGACCCAGTACTTC.

This clonotype was seen a handful of times. The genes are TRBV27 and TRBJ2-7, with D possibly matching TRBD1 (5 bases). Trimming stripped 5 bases from V and 3 bases from J, with 11 bases between. CDR1 and CDR2 (germline): MNHEY, SMNVEV (reference sequence). This CDR3 region has 13 residues. As DNA, the CDR3 is TGTGCCAGCAGTGTTGTGCAGGGCTACGAGCAGTACTTC. It yields the protein CASSVVQGYEQYF.

This clonotype was found many times. The chain carries TRBV6-6 and TRBJ2-7; 7 nucleotides align to TRBD1. The CDR3 is 14 residues long. With 4 bases clipped from V and 3 bases from J, the junction kept 6 bases outside the gene matches. Germline V lookup: CDR1 MNHNY, CDR2 SVGAGI (reference sequence). Written as DNA, the CDR3 is TGTGCCAGCAGTTTAGAGACAGGGCACTACGAGCAGTACTTC. Translating it yields CASSLETGHYEQYF.

Note on this clonotype: This sequence may be a read error, since a much larger clone differs from it by one base. This chain connects TRBV29-1 to TRBJ2-1; weak D call: TRBD2 (6 bases). The CDR3 covers 11 residues. Germline CDR1 SQVTM, CDR2 ANQGSEA. CDR3 in DNA: TGCAGCGTCATAGCGGACCATGAGCTGTTCTTC. Translation gives CSVIADHELFF.

This CDR3 is CATSRNTQETQYF. CDR3 nucleotide sequence: TGTGCCACCAGCAGGAATACCCAAGAGACCCAGTACTTC. The V gene is TRBV15, the J gene TRBJ2-5; D not resolved. The CDR3 length is 13 residues. Trimming cost V 3 bases and J 1 base, with 6 bases left between them. Per germline, CDR1 LNHNV and CDR2 YYDKDF (reference sequence). Full variable domain (missing parts from reference TRBV15 and TRBJ2-5): DAMVIQNPRYQVTQFGKPVTLSCSQTLNHNVMYWYQQKSSQAPKLLFHYYDKDFNNEADTPDNFQSRRPNTSFCFLDIRSPGLGDTAMYLCATSRNTQETQYFGPGTRLLVL.

The genes are TRBV20-1 and TRBJ2-3, with a tentative D call TRBD2 (6 bases). Germline assignment: CDR1 DFQATT and CDR2 SNEGSKA (reference sequence). V dropped 6 bases and J dropped 2 bases, with 18 bases sitting between them. This CDR3 has 15 amino acids. CDR3 coding DNA: TGCAGTGCAGGGCCGGACTATACCCCCACAGATACGCAGTATTTT. Translated, it gives CSAGPDYTPTDTQYF.

This clonotype was seen a few times. The chain is built from TRBV28 and TRBJ2-1; TRBD2 aligns across 10 bases. Trimming removed 5 bases from V and 5 bases from J; junction bases left unmatched: 9. Germline V gene data show CDR1 as MDHEN and CDR2 as SYDVKM. This CDR3 contains 16 residues. This chain's CDR3 is CASSHLLAGANNEQFF. The CDR3 DNA is TGTGCCAGCAGTCATCTCCTAGCGGGGGCGAACAATGAGCAGTTCTTC. The full variable domain, in which reference TRBV28 and TRBJ2-1 provide the parts outside the CDR3, is DVKVTQSSRYLVKRTGEKVFLECVQDMDHENMFWYRQDPGLGLRLIYFSYDVKMKEKGDIPEGYSVSREKKERFSLILESASTNQTSMYLCASSHLLAGANNEQFFGPGTRLTVL.

The gene calls are TRBV6-6 and TRBJ1-6; D remains ambiguous. Germline loops: CDR1 MNHNY, CDR2 SVGAGI (reference sequence). The V end lost 0 bases, the J end lost 6 bases, and 9 bases lay between the germline ends. CDR3 length: 15 amino acids. For the CDR3, the DNA is TGTGCCAGCAGTTACTCGATCTGGAGTAATTCACCCCTCCACTTT. It is translated as CASSYSIWSNSPLHF.

The genes are TRBV6-2 or TRBV6-3 and TRBJ1-2; perhaps TRBD1 as D (5 bases). The CDR3 extends over 14 amino acids. CDR1 and CDR2 from the germline V gene are MNHEY and SVGEGT. The V end lost 8 bases, the J end lost 7 bases, and 20 bases lay between the germline ends. The CDR3 protein is CASGEAKNRLGYTF. CDR3 nucleotides: TGTGCCAGCGGCGAAGCGAAAAACAGGCTTGGCTACACCTTC.

The chain couples TRBV20-1 to TRBJ2-7, with D possibly TRBD1 on 6 matching bases. V lost 6 bases and J lost 2, with 11 bases in between. The germline V gene encodes CDR1 DFQATT and CDR2 SNEGSKA (reference sequence). This CDR3 is 12 amino acids long. This CDR3 reads CSARQAPYEQYF. The CDR3 nucleotides read TGCAGTGCGCGACAGGCCCCCTACGAGCAGTACTTC.

This chain uses TRBV6-2 or TRBV6-3 with TRBJ1-1, with TRBD1 as a possible D gene (6 bases). CDR3 length equals 13 residues. Germline V CDR1 and CDR2: MNHEY, SVGEGT. Deletions cut 6 bases from V and 6 bases from J, with 14 bases between. The CDR3 protein is CASSQYRVAEAFF. The CDR3 DNA follows: TGTGCCAGCAGCCAGTACAGGGTAGCTGAAGCTTTCTTT.

The chain has TRBV21-1 and TRBJ2-1; TRBD1 is taken as the D call from the table, unchecked against the DNA. TRBV21-1 is designated a pseudogene. This CDR3 has 11 residues. CDR3 coding DNA: TGTGCCAGCAGCACCCGGGATCCTCAGTTCTTC. Encoded protein: CASSTRDPQFF.

The CDR3 DNA reads as TGTGCCAGCAGTGCCCGGGACAGCTACGAGCAGTACTTC. This sequence encodes CASSARDSYEQYF. This chain joins TRBV7-9 and TRBJ2-7; 7 bases align to TRBD1. V was clipped by 6 bases and J by 3 bases; unmatched bases: 5. The CDR3 is made up of 13 amino acids. CDR1 SEHNR and CDR2 FQNEAQ come from the germline V gene (reference sequence).

The genes are TRBV7-2 and TRBJ1-6; the D is unclear. The CDR3 contains 15 residues. V shed 3 bases and J shed 6 bases, with 12 bases lying between them. Germline V gives CDR1 SGHTA, CDR2 FQGNSA. Here the CDR3 reads CASSFGVAPNSPLHF. CDR3 nucleotides: TGTGCCAGCAGCTTCGGCGTGGCCCCTAATTCACCCCTCCACTTT.